This record covers a single T cell receptor beta chain. Primers used in a second PCR of about 7 to 11 cycles were a sample-barcoded 5' primer and a J-beta primer mix. TCRdb itself ran the 5' RACE reads through MiXCR, one entry per CDR3 protein. This table has just over 800,000 distinct CDR3 sequences, roughly 60% appearing once. This sample stems from a study of blood T cells in healthy people across ages. Germline lookup yields CDR1 LGHNA and CDR2 YNFKEQ. V dropped 1 base and J dropped 4 bases, with 25 bases sitting between them. The CDR3 consists of 19 residues. The sequence was obtained from a man aged 25-45 years in good health. The specimen was blood. The chain has TRBV4-2 and TRBJ1-1; D gene uncertain. CDR3 sequence reads: CASSQVDKGSGPLGTEAFF. In DNA, the CDR3 is TGTGCCAGCAGCCAAGTTGACAAGGGTAGTGGGCCTCTGGGCACTGAAGCTTTCTTT.